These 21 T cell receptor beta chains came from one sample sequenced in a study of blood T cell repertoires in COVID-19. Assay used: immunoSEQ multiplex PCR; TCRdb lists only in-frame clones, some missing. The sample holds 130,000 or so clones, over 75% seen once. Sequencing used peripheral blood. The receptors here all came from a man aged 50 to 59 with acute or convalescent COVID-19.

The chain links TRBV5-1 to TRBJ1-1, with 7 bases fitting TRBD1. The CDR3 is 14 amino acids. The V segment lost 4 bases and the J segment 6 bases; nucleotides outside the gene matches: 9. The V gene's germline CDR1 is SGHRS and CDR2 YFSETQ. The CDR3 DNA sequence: TGCGCCAGCAGCCATGACAGGGCAGGAGCTGAAGCTTTCTTT. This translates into CASSHDRAGAEAFF.

CDR3 nucleotide sequence: TGTGCCAGCAGCTTAGTTCAAGACTATGAGCAGTTCTTC. The encoded protein is CASSLVQDYEQFF. The V call is TRBV7-2, the J call TRBJ2-1; D call uncertain. Trimming left V 1 base short and J 8 bases short, with 9 bases between. The CDR3 totals 13 residues. CDR1 SGHTA and CDR2 FQGNSA come from the germline V gene. The complete variable domain, with remaining parts taken from reference TRBV7-2 and TRBJ2-1, reads GAGVSQSPSNKVTEKGKDVELRCDPISGHTALYWYRQSLGQGLEFLIYFQGNSAPDKSGLPSDRFSAERTGGSVSTLTIQRTQQEDSAVYLCASSLVQDYEQFFGPGTRLTVL.

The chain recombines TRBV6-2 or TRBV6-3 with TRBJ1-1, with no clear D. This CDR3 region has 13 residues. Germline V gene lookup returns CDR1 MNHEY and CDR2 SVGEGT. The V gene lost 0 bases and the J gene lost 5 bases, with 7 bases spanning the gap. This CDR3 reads CASSYSGGTEAFF. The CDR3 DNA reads TGTGCCAGCAGTTACTCTGGAGGGACTGAAGCTTTCTTT.

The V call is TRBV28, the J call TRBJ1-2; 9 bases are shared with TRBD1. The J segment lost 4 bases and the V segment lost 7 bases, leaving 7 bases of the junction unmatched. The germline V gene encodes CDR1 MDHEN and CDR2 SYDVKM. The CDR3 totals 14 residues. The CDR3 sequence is CASNGGTGSYGYTF. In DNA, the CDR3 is TGTGCCAGCAATGGGGGGACAGGGAGCTATGGCTACACCTTC.

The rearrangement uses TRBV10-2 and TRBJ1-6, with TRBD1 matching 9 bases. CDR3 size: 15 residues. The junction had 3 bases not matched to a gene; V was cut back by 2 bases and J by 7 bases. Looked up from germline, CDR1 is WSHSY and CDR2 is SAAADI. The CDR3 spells CASSEAGQGNSPLHF. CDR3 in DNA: TGCGCCAGCAGTGAGGCGGGACAGGGAAATTCACCCCTCCACTTT.

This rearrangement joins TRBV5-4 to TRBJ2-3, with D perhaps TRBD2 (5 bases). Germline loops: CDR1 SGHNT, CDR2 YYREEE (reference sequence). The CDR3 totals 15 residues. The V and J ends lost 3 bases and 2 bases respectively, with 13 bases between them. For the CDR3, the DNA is TGTGCCAGCAGCTCGGACGGGAACCCCACAGATACGCAGTATTTT. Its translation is CASSSDGNPTDTQYF. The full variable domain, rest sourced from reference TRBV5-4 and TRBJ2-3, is ETGVTQSPTHLIKTRGQQVTLRCSSQSGHNTVSWYQQALGQGPQFIFQYYREEENGRGNFPPRFSGLQFPNYSSELNVNALELDDSALYLCASSSDGNPTDTQYFGPGTRLTVL.

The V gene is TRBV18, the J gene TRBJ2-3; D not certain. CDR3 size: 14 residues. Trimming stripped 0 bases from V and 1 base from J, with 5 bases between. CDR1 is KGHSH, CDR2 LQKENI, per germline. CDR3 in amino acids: CASSPPSGTDTQYF. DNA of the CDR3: TGTGCCAGCTCACCACCGTCAGGCACAGATACGCAGTATTTT.

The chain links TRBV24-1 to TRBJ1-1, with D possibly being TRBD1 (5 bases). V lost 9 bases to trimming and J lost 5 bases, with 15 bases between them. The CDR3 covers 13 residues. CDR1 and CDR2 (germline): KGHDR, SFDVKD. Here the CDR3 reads CATGGKGGTEAFF. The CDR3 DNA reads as TGTGCCACCGGGGGGAAGGGAGGGACTGAAGCTTTCTTT.

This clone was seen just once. The CDR3 loop reads CASSLTSSYEQYF. In DNA form, the CDR3 reads TGTGCCAGCAGTTTAACGAGCTCCTACGAGCAGTACTTC. J is TRBJ2-7 and V is TRBV12-3 or TRBV12-4; D not resolved. Between the trimmed V and J ends, which lost 2 bases and 0 bases, there was a span of 5 bases. The CDR3 extends over 13 amino acids.

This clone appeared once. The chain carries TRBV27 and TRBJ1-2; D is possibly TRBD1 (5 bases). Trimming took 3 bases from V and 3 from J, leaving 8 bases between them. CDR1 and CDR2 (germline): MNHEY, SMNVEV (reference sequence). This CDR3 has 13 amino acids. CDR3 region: CASSFGRDYGYTF. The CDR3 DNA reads TGTGCCAGCAGTTTCGGCAGGGACTATGGCTACACCTTC.

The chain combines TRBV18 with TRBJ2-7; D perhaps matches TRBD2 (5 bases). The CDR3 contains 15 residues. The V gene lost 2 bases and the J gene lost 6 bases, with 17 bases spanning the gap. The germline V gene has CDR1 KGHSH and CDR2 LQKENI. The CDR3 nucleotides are TGTGCCAGCTCACCAGCGGTGGGAGATCTCGGCGAGCAGTACTTC. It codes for CASSPAVGDLGEQYF. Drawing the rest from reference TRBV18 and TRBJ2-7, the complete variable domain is NAGVMQNPRHLVRRRGQEARLRCSPMKGHSHVYWYRQLPEEGLKFMVYLQKENIIDESGMPKERFSAEFPKEGPSILRIQQVVRGDSAAYFCASSPAVGDLGEQYFGPGTRLTVT.

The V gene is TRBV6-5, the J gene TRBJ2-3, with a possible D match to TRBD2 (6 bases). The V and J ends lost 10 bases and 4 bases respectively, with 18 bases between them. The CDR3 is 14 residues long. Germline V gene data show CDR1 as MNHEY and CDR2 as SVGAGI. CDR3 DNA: TGTGCCACACATCCGGGGGTGTTGTCAGATACGCAGTATTTT. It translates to CATHPGVLSDTQYF.

The CDR3 sequence: CATTGSGSEDSPLHF. CDR3 coding DNA: TGTGCCACCACCGGTTCTGGGAGTGAGGATTCACCCCTCCACTTT. V usage is TRBV10-3 and J usage is TRBJ1-6; D uncertain. This CDR3 has 15 amino acids. From germline, CDR1 is ENHRY and CDR2 SYGVKD. Between the trimmed V and J ends, which lost 10 bases and 8 bases, there was a span of 21 bases.

The CDR3 region has the DNA TGTGCCAGCAGCGTAGCTATCGGCAGGGGGAGCACTGAAGCTTTCTTT. Translation gives CASSVAIGRGSTEAFF. The gene calls are TRBV9 and TRBJ1-1, with 7 bases aligning to TRBD1. Trimming at V came to 0 bases and at J to 4 bases, leaving 9 bases not matched to a gene. Per the germline V gene, CDR1 is SGDLS and CDR2 is YYNGEE. There are 16 residues in the CDR3.

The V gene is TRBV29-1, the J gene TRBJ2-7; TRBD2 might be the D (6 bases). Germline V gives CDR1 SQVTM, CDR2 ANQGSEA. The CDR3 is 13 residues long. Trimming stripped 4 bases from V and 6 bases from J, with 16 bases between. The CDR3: CSVGTGGNSEQYF. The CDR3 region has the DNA TGCAGCGTTGGAACAGGCGGGAACTCCGAGCAGTACTTC.

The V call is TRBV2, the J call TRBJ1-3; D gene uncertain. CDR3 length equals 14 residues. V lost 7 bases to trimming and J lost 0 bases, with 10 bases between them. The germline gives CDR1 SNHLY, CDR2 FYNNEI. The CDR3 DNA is TGTGCCAGCAAAGATAGTATCTCTGGAAACACCATATATTTT. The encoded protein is CASKDSISGNTIYF.

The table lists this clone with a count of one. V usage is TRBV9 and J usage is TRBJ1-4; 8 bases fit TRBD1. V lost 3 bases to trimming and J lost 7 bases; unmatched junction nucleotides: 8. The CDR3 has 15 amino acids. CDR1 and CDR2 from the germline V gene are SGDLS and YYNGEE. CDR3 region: CASSGGQGSSEKLFF. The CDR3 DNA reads TGTGCCAGCAGCGGAGGACAGGGCTCGAGTGAAAAACTGTTTTTT.

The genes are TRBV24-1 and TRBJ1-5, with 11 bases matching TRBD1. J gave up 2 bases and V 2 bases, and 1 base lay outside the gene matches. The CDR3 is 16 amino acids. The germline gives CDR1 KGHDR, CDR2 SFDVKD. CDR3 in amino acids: CATSDSGQGGNQPQHF. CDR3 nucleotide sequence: TGTGCCACCAGTGATTCGGGACAGGGGGGCAATCAGCCCCAGCATTTT.

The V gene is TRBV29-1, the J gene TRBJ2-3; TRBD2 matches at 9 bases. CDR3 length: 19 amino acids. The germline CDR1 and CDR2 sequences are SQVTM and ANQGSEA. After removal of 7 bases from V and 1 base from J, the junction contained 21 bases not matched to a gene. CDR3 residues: CSGLAATGDWTSGTDTQYF. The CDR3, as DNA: TGCAGCGGACTTGCCGCAACAGGGGATTGGACTAGCGGCACAGATACGCAGTATTTT.

CDR3 in DNA: TGTGCCAGCCACCGGAGGAGCGGGGTCTCCTACAATGAGCAGTTCTTC. Its protein is CASHRRSGVSYNEQFF. The J gene is TRBJ2-1, the V gene TRBV7-9, with 7 bases that match TRBD2. Germline V gives CDR1 SEHNR, CDR2 FQNEAQ (reference sequence). Losses at the gene ends were 8 bases for V and 0 bases for J; bases not matched to a gene: 10. This CDR3 is built from 16 residues.

DNA for the CDR3: TGTGCCAGCAGCCAGACAGCATATAGCAATCAGCCCCAGCATTTT. Translated, it gives CASSQTAYSNQPQHF. This rearrangement joins TRBV6-5 to TRBJ1-5, with D possibly being TRBD1 (5 bases). CDR1 MNHEY and CDR2 SVGAGI come from the germline V gene. V was pared by 6 bases and J by 0 bases, with 12 bases between. The CDR3 extends over 15 amino acids.